Below, one T cell receptor beta chain is given with its context. Which antigen it targets is not known. Base qualities are not provided; no much larger clone lies one nucleotide away. A single peripheral blood draw of approximately 120 mL on average was collected from each donor into heparinised tubes. A BD FACSAria II was used to sort naive, central memory, regulatory and stem cell-like memory CD4+ T cells with a panel that included CD45RO, CCR7, CD25, CD127, CD95 and CD27. Purity was above 95% for every sorted population. PBMCs were isolated immediately by Lymphoprep density gradient centrifugation and stained directly without culture. To minimize batch effects, samples were stained and sorted in pairs, one healthy donor with one patient per experiment. The entire isolated RNA was reverse transcribed using the High Capacity cDNA Reverse Transcription Kit, and thus expressed TCRB transcripts were sequenced. Naive, central memory and regulatory T cell samples underwent deep immunoSEQ sequencing, averaging approximately 3.3 million total reads per sample. Sorted cells were lysed in RLT buffer, and RNA was extracted using DNase-treated RNeasy Micro or Mini kits according to cell number. Each cell subset was processed on its own to prevent cross-contamination, while patient and healthy donor samples were processed together. Using the immunoSEQ multiplex PCR, TCRB sequences were amplified from cDNA into 87-bp fragments spanning the CDR3 region. Sequencing of the amplicons was performed on the Illumina HiSeq platform. The study's own analysis went as follows. Synthetic template baselines were used to correct PCR bias computationally, reads within Hamming distance 2 were collapsed together, and singletons that could not be merged were discarded. Reads were aligned against IMGT to assign V, D and J genes, CDR3 length and insertions or deletions at six rearrangement sites. Within each subset, clonotype counts were normalized to the number of sorted cells before true diversity and Gini coefficients were calculated with the tcR R package. Repertoire sharing was quantified using the overlap coefficient calculated on TCRB nucleotide sequences. TCRdb took this table from immuneACCESS and kept in-frame rearrangements with V and J called. Such tables lack part of the clones; where checked against another copy, unresolved V genes explain under half of the gap, and the rest is unexplained. That table supplies the V and J calls and clone size; D and trimming were determined from the DNA. This sample comprises some 150,000 clones, 10% to 15% of them detected only once. The ten largest clonotypes hold 1.3% of the sample.

In the germline V gene, CDR1 corresponds to SGHVS and CDR2 to FQNEAQ. The junction shows trimming of 8 bases on V and 1 base on J, plus 13 bases between the germline ends. Including the terminal cysteine and phenylalanine, the CDR3 comprises 14 residues. The CDR3 DNA has 42 bases and is translated from base 1. The data belong to a study of beta chain features in type 1 diabetes (dated by TCRdb to the late 2010s). Regarding the study in general: Mean age, gender distribution, total cell number and subset yield were not different between patients and healthy donors. The study compared TCRB repertoires of sorted circulating CD4+ T cell subsets between recently diagnosed type 1 diabetes patients and matched healthy donors. Regulatory and stem cell-like memory subsets were obtained from only 8 patients and roughly 8 healthy donors, while naive and central memory subsets were obtained from all 30 or so donors. A total of roughly 100 million sorted cells were examined across all samples, and a strong correlation was observed between cell number per subset and RNA yield.

General conclusions and limits of the study: The naive, central memory and regulatory TCRB repertoires appeared to resemble one another more closely among patients than among healthy donors. Patients with type 1 diabetes made fewer insertions and deleted more nucleotides at VDJ recombination sites, implying thymic rearrangement abnormalities. Because cDNA rather than genomic DNA was sequenced, highly expressing activated cells could have been over-represented, although no difference in activation and CD3 levels was found between groups. Shorter templates might have been favored by PCR, but patient and control samples were amplified and corrected together, so both groups would have been affected equally by any skew. Type 1 diabetes patients showed a moderate but significant shortening of TCRB CDR3 length in all four CD4+ subsets. Only small numbers of individuals were included in the HLA sub-analyses, which left unresolved whether HLA type had any influence on TCRB rearrangement.

The receptor's source is a young man with type 1 diabetes. The sample was central memory CD4+ T cells from blood. The rearrangement combines TRBV7-8 with TRBJ2-3; no D gene is confidently identified. The CDR3 in this case is CASVLTPGTDTQYF. The sequenced DNA is TGTGCCAGCGTCCTGACTCCGGGCACAGATACGCAGTATTTT.